The 24 T cell receptor beta chains in this list originate from one sample, sequenced in a study of blood T cells in healthy people across ages (dated by TCRdb to the mid-2010s). Libraries were built with 5' RACE. These reads were obtained on an Illumina HiSeq 2500. A second roughly 7 to 11 cycle PCR used a sample-barcoded 5' primer and a J-beta primer mix. In-frame beta chains were kept once TCRdb had trimmed the public reads at Q25 with fastp and called clones with MiXCR. Rows merge per CDR3 protein into single entries with the most common DNA and genes. Counted in this sample were under 1,100,000 distinct CDR3 sequences; 20% to 25% of them appeared once. The top ten clones comprise around 0.75% of the sample. This sample was shared with a second study, whose subject was T cells of mothers and their children.

Sequencing used blood. The receptors come from a girl aged 2 to 10 in good health.

CDR3 coding DNA: TGTGCCAGCAGCCGGACCTTACTAGCCAAAAACATTCAGTACTTC. It encodes CASSRTLLAKNIQYF. This chain joins TRBV7-8 and TRBJ2-4; D is unresolved. The CDR3 contains 15 residues. V dropped 5 bases and J dropped 0 bases, with 11 bases sitting between them. CDR1 is SGHVS and CDR2 is FQNEAQ in the germline V gene.

The V and J genes are TRBV12-3 or TRBV12-4 and TRBJ2-5; D ambiguous. The end of the DNA is better explained by TRBJ2-7, so the J call may be wrong. This CDR3 contains 15 residues. The CDR3 loop is CASSLTPIGALEQYF. CDR3 nucleotide sequence: TGTGCCAGCAGCCTCACCCCCATTGGCGCCCTCGAGCAGTACTTC.

The chain employs TRBV19 and TRBJ2-3; D uncertain. CDR1 LNHDA and CDR2 SQIVND come from the germline V gene (reference sequence). The V end was cut by 7 bases, the J end by 0 bases, with 11 bases between. The CDR3 runs to 14 residues. The CDR3 region has the DNA TGTGCCAGTATGGAACAGTCTAGCACAGATACGCAGTATTTT. Amino acid sequence: CASMEQSSTDTQYF. The complete variable domain, with remaining parts taken from reference TRBV19 and TRBJ2-3, reads DGGITQSPKYLFRKEGQNVTLSCEQNLNHDAMYWYRQDPGQGLRLIYYSQIVNDFQKGDIAEGYSVSREKKESFPLTVTSAQKNPTAFYLCASMEQSSTDTQYFGPGTRLTVL.

The chain is built from TRBV5-5 and TRBJ2-5; D gene uncertain. The J call may be incorrect, as the DNA end agrees better with TRBJ2-7. The CDR3 length is 14 residues. Per germline, CDR1 SGHKS and CDR2 YYEKEE (reference sequence). For the CDR3, the DNA is TGTGCCAGCAGTTTTGCACTGGCGTTTTACGAGCAGTACTTC. Translated, it gives CASSFALAFYEQYF.

The chain links TRBV20-1 to TRBJ1-4; TRBD1 matches 7 bases. The J segment lost 6 bases and the V segment lost 3 bases, leaving 4 bases of the junction unmatched. CDR3 length: 13 amino acids. Germline V gene lookup returns CDR1 DFQATT and CDR2 SNEGSKA (reference sequence). Written as DNA, the CDR3 is TGCAGTGCTAGGTTAACAGGGGATGAAAAACTGTTTTTT. Translated, it gives CSARLTGDEKLFF.

In its sample, this clonotype was seen a few times. The chain links TRBV7-3 to TRBJ1-1; a possible D gene is TRBD1 (5 bases). CDR3 size: 16 residues. Trimming left V 5 bases short and J 3 bases short, with 19 bases between. Germline lookup yields CDR1 SGHTA and CDR2 FQGTGA. CDR3 in DNA: TGTGCCAGCAGCCCATCAGCCGTGGACATATACACTGAAGCTTTCTTT. This sequence encodes CASSPSAVDIYTEAFF.

V usage is TRBV12-3 or TRBV12-4 and J usage is TRBJ1-1; D possibly corresponds to TRBD1 (5 bases). The CDR3 covers 13 residues. V shed 5 bases and J shed 10 bases, with 17 bases lying between them. The CDR3 region has the DNA TGTGCCAGCAGTGTTGACAGAGGTCTTGGAGCTTTCTTT. Translating gives CASSVDRGLGAFF.

This chain uses TRBV7-8 with TRBJ2-3; TRBD2 agrees at 7 bases. This CDR3 comprises 16 residues. The germline V gene encodes CDR1 SGHVS and CDR2 FQNEAQ. Germline trimming cut 5 bases from V and 2 bases from J; bases unmatched to any gene: 10. The CDR3 sequence: CASSPPLRELTDTQYF. CDR3 DNA: TGTGCCAGCAGCCCCCCCTTGCGGGAGCTCACAGATACGCAGTATTTT. The entire variable domain, with the rest obtained from reference TRBV7-8 and TRBJ2-3, is as follows: GAGVSQSPRYKVAKRGQDVALRCDPISGHVSLFWYQQALGQGPEFLTYFQNEAQLDKSGLPSDRFFAERPEGSVSTLKIQRTQQEDSAVYLCASSPPLRELTDTQYFGPGTRLTVL.

The sample holds a few counts of this clonotype. V gene TRBV20-1 combines with J gene TRBJ2-5, with TRBD1 identical over 10 bases. The CDR3 length is 14 residues. The V segment lost 5 bases and the J segment 4 bases; nucleotides outside the gene matches: 7. Germline CDR1 is DFQATT and CDR2 is SNEGSKA (reference sequence). The CDR3 loop is CSAPRDRGIETQYF. The DNA for the CDR3 is TGCAGTGCTCCCCGGGACAGGGGAATAGAGACCCAGTACTTC.

About this clonotype itself: Relative to the germline gene, one junction end is altered; a read error may explain this. This chain links TRBV6-1 with TRBJ2-7; 10 nucleotides align to TRBD2. This CDR3 spans 15 amino acids. Germline CDR1 reads MNHNS; CDR2 reads SASEGT. CDR3 sequence (DNA): TGTGCCAGCAGTGAAACTAGCGGGGATCCTACGAAGCAGTCCTTC. Residues: CASSETSGDPTKQSF.

This chain joins TRBV20-1 and TRBJ2-7; 8 nucleotides match TRBD1. The J segment lost 1 base and the V segment lost 0 bases, leaving 5 bases of the junction unmatched. Germline assignment: CDR1 DFQATT and CDR2 SNEGSKA (reference sequence). This CDR3 spans 15 amino acids. This CDR3 reads CSARDFDRGSYEQYF. The CDR3 DNA is TGCAGTGCTAGAGATTTTGACAGGGGATCCTACGAGCAGTACTTC.

J is TRBJ1-2 and V is TRBV29-1; TRBD1 agrees at 7 bases. Looked up from germline, CDR1 is SQVTM and CDR2 is ANQGSEA. The CDR3 is made up of 11 amino acids. V shed 7 bases and J 8 bases; nucleotides not matched to a gene: 7. The CDR3 bases are TGCAGCGGGAGGGACAGAGAAGGCTACACCTTC. Amino acid sequence: CSGRDREGYTF.

This clonotype was found a few times. Here the CDR3 omits its conserved ending phenylalanine or tryptophan, so a read error is the likely source. V and J are TRBV2 and TRBJ2-6; possibly TRBD2 for D (7 bases). CDR3 size: 14 residues. Per germline, CDR1 SNHLY and CDR2 FYNNEI. V shed 7 bases and J shed 4 bases, with 11 bases lying between them. CDR3 in DNA: TGTGCCAGCAAGGGGGGGCCCGGGGCCAACGTCCTGACTCTC. This translates into CASKGGPGANVLTL.

The rearrangement uses TRBV5-1 and TRBJ2-1; weak D call: TRBD2 (5 bases). This CDR3 contains 15 residues. The germline gives CDR1 SGHRS, CDR2 YFSETQ. V shed 4 bases and J shed 4 bases, with 15 bases lying between them. CDR3 amino acids: CASSLGEPGYNEQFF. The DNA for the CDR3 is TGCGCCAGCAGCCTCGGGGAGCCGGGATACAATGAGCAGTTCTTC.

Only a few counts were recorded for this clonotype. V usage is TRBV2 and J usage is TRBJ1-1; D is perhaps TRBD1 (5 bases). CDR3 size: 16 residues. Trimming took off 4 bases at V and 0 bases at J, with 15 bases between the two ends. The V gene's germline CDR1 is SNHLY and CDR2 FYNNEI. DNA of the CDR3: TGTGCCAGCAGTGTGCGCAGGGAGAGGATGAACACTGAAGCTTTCTTT. Protein sequence: CASSVRRERMNTEAFF.

This chain connects TRBV11-2 to TRBJ2-7; 8 nucleotides agree with TRBD2. Germline V lookup: CDR1 SGHAT, CDR2 FQNNGV. The J segment lost 2 bases and the V segment lost 5 bases, leaving 5 bases of the junction unmatched. CDR3 length equals 14 residues. The CDR3 here is CASSDGRAAYEQYF. CDR3 nucleotide sequence: TGTGCCAGCAGCGACGGGAGGGCAGCCTACGAGCAGTACTTC.

V is TRBV20-1 and J is TRBJ2-1; D unresolved. Germline-derived CDR1 and CDR2 are DFQATT and SNEGSKA (reference sequence). The CDR3 is made up of 12 amino acids. CDR3 bases: TGCAGCGTCCGACTCTCCTACAATGAGCAGTTCTTC. This sequence encodes CSVRLSYNEQFF.

The sample holds a few counts of this clonotype. This rearrangement joins TRBV9 to TRBJ1-4; no clear D gene. CDR1 and CDR2 from the germline V gene are SGDLS and YYNGEE. V lost 4 bases and J lost 0, with 19 bases in between. The length of the CDR3 is 18 residues. The CDR3, as DNA: TGTGCCAGCAGCCCAAAAGGAGAAAGGACCACAACTAATGAAAAACTGTTTTTT. Its translation is CASSPKGERTTTNEKLFF.

The V call is TRBV29-1, the J call TRBJ1-2, with a possible D match to TRBD1 (6 bases). The CDR3 runs to 11 residues. Deletions cut 8 bases from V and 8 bases from J, with 15 bases between. CDR1 and CDR2 (germline): SQVTM, ANQGSEA. The CDR3: CSHLSGGGYTF. The CDR3 nucleotides are TGCAGCCACCTAAGTGGGGGCGGCTACACCTTC.

CDR3 protein: CASSVRQVETQYF. The CDR3 DNA is TGTGCCAGCAGTGTTCGACAGGTGGAGACCCAGTACTTC. The V gene is TRBV6-6, the J gene TRBJ2-5; the D gene is possibly TRBD1 (6 bases). The CDR3 extends over 13 amino acids. Looked up from germline, CDR1 is MNHNY and CDR2 is SVGAGI (reference sequence). V shed 5 bases and J shed 5 bases, with 12 bases lying between them.

This clonotype has a handful of counts. The chain employs TRBV7-9 and TRBJ2-1, with TRBD2 as a possible D gene (8 bases). The CDR3 has 16 residues. Trimming removed 5 bases from V and 2 bases from J, with 16 bases in between. Germline-derived CDR1 and CDR2 are SEHNR and FQNEAQ (reference sequence). In DNA, the CDR3 is TGTGCCAGCAGCCGGGAGGGACAGAGTACCTACAATGAGCAGTTCTTC. The encoded protein is CASSREGQSTYNEQFF.

The gene calls are TRBV25-1 and TRBJ2-6, with a possible D match to TRBD2 (6 bases). Germline-derived CDR1 and CDR2 are MGHDK and SYGVNS. The CDR3 is 15 residues long. Trimming cost V 4 bases and J 4 bases, with 11 bases left between them. Here the CDR3 reads CASSARDSGANVLTF. The CDR3 DNA reads as TGTGCCAGCAGTGCCAGGGACTCCGGGGCCAACGTCCTGACTTTC.

This chain links TRBV25-1 with TRBJ1-1, with TRBD1 matching 7 bases. The germline V gene encodes CDR1 MGHDK and CDR2 SYGVNS. After removal of 0 bases from V and 6 bases from J, the junction contained 10 bases not matched to a gene. The CDR3 runs to 16 residues. CDR3 sequence reads: CASSEYSPTGEAEAFF. CDR3 DNA: TGTGCCAGCAGTGAATATTCCCCCACAGGGGAGGCTGAAGCTTTCTTT.

The V and J genes are TRBV28 and TRBJ2-5; D gene unclear. V dropped 4 bases and J dropped 1 base, with 19 bases sitting between them. The germline CDR1 and CDR2 sequences are MDHEN and SYDVKM. The CDR3 has 17 amino acids. CDR3: CASSSPSRVTFQETQYF. As DNA, the CDR3 is TGTGCCAGCAGTTCCCCCAGTCGGGTAACGTTCCAAGAGACCCAGTACTTC.